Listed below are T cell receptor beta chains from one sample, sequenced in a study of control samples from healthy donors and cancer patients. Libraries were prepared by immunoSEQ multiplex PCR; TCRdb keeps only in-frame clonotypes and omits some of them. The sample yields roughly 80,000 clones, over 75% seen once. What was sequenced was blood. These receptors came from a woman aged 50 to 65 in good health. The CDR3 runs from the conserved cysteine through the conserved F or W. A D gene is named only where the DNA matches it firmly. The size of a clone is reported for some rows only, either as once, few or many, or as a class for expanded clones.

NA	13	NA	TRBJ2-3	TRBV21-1	CASNTPGTDTQYF	TGTGCCAGCAACACCCCTGGGACAGATACGCAGTATTTT
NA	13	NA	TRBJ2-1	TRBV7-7	CASSLGRSDEQFF	TGTGCCAGCAGCTTAGGAAGGTCTGACGAGCAGTTCTTC
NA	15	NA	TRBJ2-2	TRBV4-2	CASSQGVDGAGELFF	TGTGCCAGCAGCCAAGGAGTCGATGGTGCCGGGGAGCTGTTTTTT
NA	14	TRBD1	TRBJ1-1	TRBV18	CASSIQGLGTEAFF	TGTGCCAGCTCAATACAGGGGTTGGGCACTGAAGCTTTCTTT
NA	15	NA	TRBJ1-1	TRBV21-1	CASSKGPRTCKEAFF	TGTGCCAGCAGCAAAGGGCCTCGAACTTGTAAGGAGGCTTTCTTT
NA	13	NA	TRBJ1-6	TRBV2	CASIGQLYSPLHF	TGTGCCAGCATCGGACAGTTGTATTCACCCCTCCACTTT
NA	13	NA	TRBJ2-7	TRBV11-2	CASSKYDSYEQYF	TGTGCCAGCAGCAAGTACGACAGCTACGAGCAGTACTTC
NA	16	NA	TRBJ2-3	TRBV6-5	CASSSSTSVNTDTQYF	NA
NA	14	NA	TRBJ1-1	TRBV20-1	CSASVYGVGTEAFF	TGCAGTGCTAGTGTCTACGGGGTTGGGACTGAAGCTTTCTTT
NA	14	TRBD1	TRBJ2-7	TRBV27	CATKPRDRGSEQYF	TGTGCCACCAAACCCCGGGACAGGGGTAGCGAGCAGTACTTC
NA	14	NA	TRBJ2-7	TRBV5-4	CASSLDSTSYEQYF	TGTGCCAGCAGCTTGGACAGTACCTCCTACGAGCAGTACTTC
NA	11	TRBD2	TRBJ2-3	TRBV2	CASTLAATQYF	TGTGCCAGCACACTAGCGGCGACGCAGTATTTT
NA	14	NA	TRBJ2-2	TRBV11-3	CASSLYRYTGELFF	TGTGCCAGCAGCTTATACCGGTACACCGGGGAGCTGTTTTTT
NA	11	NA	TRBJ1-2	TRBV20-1	CSSGTSGGYTF	TGCAGTTCGGGCACCTCGGGTGGCTACACCTTC
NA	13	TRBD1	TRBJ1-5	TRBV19	CASSEQGVSAQHF	TGTGCCAGTTCGGAACAGGGGGTATCAGCCCAGCATTTT
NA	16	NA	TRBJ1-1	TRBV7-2	CASSLMSGARNTEAFF	TGTGCCAGCAGCTTAATGTCAGGGGCGCGAAACACTGAAGCTTTCTTT
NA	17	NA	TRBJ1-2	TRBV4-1	CASSQEPELGGNYGYTF	TGCGCCAGCAGCCAAGAACCCGAGTTGGGGGGCAACTATGGCTACACCTTC
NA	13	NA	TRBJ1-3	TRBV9	CASSVSRVDTIYF	TGTGCCAGCAGCGTCAGTAGGGTGGACACCATATATTTT
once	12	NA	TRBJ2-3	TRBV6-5	CASTNSRGTQYF	TGTGCCAGCACGAATTCACGCGGCACGCAGTATTTT
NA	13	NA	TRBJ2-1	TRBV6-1	CASSEALGGKQFF	TGTGCCAGCAGTGAAGCGCTTGGGGGGAAACAGTTCTTC
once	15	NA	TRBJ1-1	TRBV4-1	CASSQVIFGSSGAFF	TGCGCCAGCAGCCAAGTAATTTTTGGGTCGAGTGGAGCTTTCTTT
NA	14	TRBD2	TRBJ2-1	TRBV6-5	CASISGLAGGPEFF	TGTGCCAGCATCTCGGGACTAGCGGGGGGGCCGGAGTTCTTC
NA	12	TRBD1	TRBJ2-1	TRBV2	CASSNTGGEQFF	TGTGCCAGCAGTAACACAGGGGGCGAGCAGTTCTTC
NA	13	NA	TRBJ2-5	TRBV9	CASSGGPLETQYF	TGTGCCAGCAGCGGGGGGCCCCTAGAGACCCAGTACTTC
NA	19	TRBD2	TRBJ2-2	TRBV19	CASSIGRGTSGGRTGELFF	TGTGCCAGTAGTATAGGCCGTGGGACTAGCGGGGGCCGCACCGGGGAGCTGTTTTTT
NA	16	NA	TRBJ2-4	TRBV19	CASSIPGRKSKNIQYF	TGTGCCAGTAGTATCCCCGGACGTAAATCCAAAAACATTCAGTACTTC
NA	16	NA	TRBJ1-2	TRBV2	CASSEVSGRVSDGYTF	TGTGCCAGCAGTGAAGTTTCTGGCAGGGTGTCGGATGGCTACACCTTC